This T cell receptor beta chain emerged from a study of breast tumors, draining lymph nodes, adjacent tissues. Findings and limits, study-wide: Tumor and nontumor repertoires were significantly more similar in luminal-like than in basal-like breast cancer. That most tumor T cells come from lymph nodes remained unproven.

Axillary draining lymph nodes of breast cancer patients supplied the node samples. TCRdb ran MiXCR on the multiplex PCR reads and lists one entry per CDR3 protein. The sample lists about 180,000 distinct CDR3 sequences, 25% to 40% occurring once. This CDR3 is built from 15 residues. Trimming stripped 8 bases from V and 2 bases from J, with 16 bases between. CDR1 is SGHAT, CDR2 FQDESV, per germline (reference sequence). In this sample, this clonotype turned up a few times. As yet, its antigen is unknown. Sequenced input: axillary lymph node tissue. The receptor's source is a female donor with breast cancer. Some clones in this sample may be carry-over from other donors' samples. The chain has TRBV11-1 and TRBJ2-4; D perhaps matches TRBD2 (6 bases). The CDR3 DNA is TGTGCCAGCGCCCCTAGGCGGGGATCCAAAAACATTCAGTACTTC. This translates into CASAPRRGSKNIQYF.